This T cell receptor (beta chain) was sequenced for a study of OX40 agonist ivuxolimab in advanced cancers. Clones were sequenced by immunoSEQ multiplex PCR, and TCRdb holds only the in-frame ones, with some missing. The table includes about 94,000 clones, about nine tenths detected once. The clonotype comes from an adult with an advanced solid tumor such as melanoma, head and neck, liver or kidney cancer. Sequencing was performed on CD4+ or CD8+ T cells sorted from blood, taken in a trial of the OX40 agonist ivuxolimab.

DNA for the CDR3: TGTGCCAGCAGCTCCCCTACCGGGACAGGAGCAGAAGGGGAGTACTTC. Translating it yields CASSSPTGTGAEGEYF. The chain recombines TRBV5-4 with TRBJ2-7; 8 positions match TRBD1. This CDR3 comprises 16 residues. The junction had 19 bases not matched to a gene; V was cut back by 3 bases and J by 11 bases. CDR1 is SGHNT and CDR2 is YYREEE in the germline V gene (reference sequence).